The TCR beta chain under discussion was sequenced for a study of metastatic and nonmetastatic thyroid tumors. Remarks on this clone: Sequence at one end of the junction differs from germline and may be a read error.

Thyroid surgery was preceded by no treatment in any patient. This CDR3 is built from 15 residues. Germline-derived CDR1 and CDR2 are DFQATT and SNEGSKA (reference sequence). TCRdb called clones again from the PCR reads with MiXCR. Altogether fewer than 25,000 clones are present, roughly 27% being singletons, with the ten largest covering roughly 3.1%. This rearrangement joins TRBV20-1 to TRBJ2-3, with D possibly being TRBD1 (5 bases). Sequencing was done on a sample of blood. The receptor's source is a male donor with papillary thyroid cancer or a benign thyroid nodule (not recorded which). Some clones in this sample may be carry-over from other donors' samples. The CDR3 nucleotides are TGCAGTGCTAGAGTTGGGGCCTCTGCGGTAGATACTCAGTATTTT. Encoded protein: CSARVGASAVDTQYF.